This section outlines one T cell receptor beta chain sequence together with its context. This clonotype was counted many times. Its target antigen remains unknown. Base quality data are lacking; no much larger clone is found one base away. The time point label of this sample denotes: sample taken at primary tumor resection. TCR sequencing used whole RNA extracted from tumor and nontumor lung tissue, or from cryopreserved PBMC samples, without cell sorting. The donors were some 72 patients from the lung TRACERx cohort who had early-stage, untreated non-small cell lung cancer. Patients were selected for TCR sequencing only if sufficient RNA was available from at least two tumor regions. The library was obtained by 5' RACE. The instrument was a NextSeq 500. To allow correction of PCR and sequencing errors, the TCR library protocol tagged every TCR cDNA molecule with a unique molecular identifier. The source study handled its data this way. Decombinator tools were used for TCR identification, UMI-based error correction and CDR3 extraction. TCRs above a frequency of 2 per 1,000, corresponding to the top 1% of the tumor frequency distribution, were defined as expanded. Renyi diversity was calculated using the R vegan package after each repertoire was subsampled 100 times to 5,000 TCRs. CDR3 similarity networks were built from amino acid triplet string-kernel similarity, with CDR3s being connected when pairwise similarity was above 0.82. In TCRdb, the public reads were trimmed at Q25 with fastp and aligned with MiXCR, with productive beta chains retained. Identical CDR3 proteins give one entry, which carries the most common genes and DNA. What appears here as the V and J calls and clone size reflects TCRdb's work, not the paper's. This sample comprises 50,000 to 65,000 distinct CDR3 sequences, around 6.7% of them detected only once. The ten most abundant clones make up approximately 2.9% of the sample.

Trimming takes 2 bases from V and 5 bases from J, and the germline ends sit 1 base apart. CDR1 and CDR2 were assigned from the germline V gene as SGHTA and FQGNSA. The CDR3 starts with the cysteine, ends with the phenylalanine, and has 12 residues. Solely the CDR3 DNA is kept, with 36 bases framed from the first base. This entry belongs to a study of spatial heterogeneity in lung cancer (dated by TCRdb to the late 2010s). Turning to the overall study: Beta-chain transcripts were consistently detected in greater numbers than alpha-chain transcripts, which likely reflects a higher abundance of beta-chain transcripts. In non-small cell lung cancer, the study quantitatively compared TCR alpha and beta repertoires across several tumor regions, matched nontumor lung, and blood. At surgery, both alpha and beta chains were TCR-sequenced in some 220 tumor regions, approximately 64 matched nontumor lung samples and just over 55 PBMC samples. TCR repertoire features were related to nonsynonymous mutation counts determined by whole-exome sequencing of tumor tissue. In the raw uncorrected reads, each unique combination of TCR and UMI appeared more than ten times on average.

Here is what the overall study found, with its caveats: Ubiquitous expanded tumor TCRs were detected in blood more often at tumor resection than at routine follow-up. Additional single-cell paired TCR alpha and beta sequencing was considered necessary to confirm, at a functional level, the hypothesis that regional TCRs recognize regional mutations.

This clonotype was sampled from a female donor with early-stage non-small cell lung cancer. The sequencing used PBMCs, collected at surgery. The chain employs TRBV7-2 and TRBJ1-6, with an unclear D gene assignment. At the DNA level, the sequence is TGTGCCAGCAGCTTAAATAATTCACCCCTCCACTTT. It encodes CASSLNNSPLHF.